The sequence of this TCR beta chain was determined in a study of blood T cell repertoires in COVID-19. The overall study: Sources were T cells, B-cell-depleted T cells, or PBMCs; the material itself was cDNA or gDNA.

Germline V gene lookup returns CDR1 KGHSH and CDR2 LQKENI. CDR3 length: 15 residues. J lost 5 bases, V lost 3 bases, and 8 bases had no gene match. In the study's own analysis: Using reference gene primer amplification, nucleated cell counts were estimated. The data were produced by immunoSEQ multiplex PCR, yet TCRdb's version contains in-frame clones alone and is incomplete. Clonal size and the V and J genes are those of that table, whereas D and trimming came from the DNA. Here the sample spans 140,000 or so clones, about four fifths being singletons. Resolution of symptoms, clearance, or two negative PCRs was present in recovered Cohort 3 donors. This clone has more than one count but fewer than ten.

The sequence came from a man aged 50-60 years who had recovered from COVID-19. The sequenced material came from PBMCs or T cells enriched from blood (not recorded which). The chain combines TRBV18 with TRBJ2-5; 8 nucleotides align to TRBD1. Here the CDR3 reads CASSPFQGARETQYF. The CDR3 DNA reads TGTGCCAGCTCACCGTTCCAGGGGGCCCGGGAGACCCAGTACTTC.